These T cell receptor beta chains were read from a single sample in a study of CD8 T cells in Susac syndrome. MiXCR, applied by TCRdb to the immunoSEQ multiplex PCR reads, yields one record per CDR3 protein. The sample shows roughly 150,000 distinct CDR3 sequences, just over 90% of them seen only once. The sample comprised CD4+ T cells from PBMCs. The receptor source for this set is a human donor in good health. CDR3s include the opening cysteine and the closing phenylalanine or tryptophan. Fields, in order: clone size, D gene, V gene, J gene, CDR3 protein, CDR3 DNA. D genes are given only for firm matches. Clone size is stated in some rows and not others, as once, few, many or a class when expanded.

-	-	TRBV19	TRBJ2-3	CASSMGYSADTQYF	TGTGCCAGTAGTATGGGATACTCGGCAGATACGCAGTATTTT
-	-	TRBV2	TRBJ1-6	CAVRSSYNSPLHF	TGTGCCGTCCGGTCGTCCTATAATTCACCCCTCCACTTT
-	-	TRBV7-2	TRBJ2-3	CASSLGLVTDTQYF	TGTGCCAGCAGCTTAGGACTTGTCACAGATACGCAGTATTTT
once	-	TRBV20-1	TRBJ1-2	CSARETIRGNYGYTF	TGCAGTGCTAGAGAAACGATCAGGGGAAACTATGGCTACACCTTC
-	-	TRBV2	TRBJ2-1	CASGTQGYNEQFF	TGTGCCAGCGGCACCCAGGGTTACAATGAGCAGTTCTTC
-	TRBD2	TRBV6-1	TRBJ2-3	CASSRGLVALTDTQYF	TGTGCCAGCAGCCGAGGACTAGTTGCCCTCACAGATACGCAGTATTTT
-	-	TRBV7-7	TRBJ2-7	CASSLAYRDEQYF	TGTGCTAGCAGCTTAGCGTACAGGGACGAGCAGTACTTC
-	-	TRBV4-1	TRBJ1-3	CASSQVWTGNTIYF	TGCGCCAGCAGCCAGGTCTGGACTGGAAACACCATATATTTT
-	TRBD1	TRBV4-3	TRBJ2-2	CASGPPGTDTGELFF	TGCGCCAGCGGACCCCCCGGGACAGACACCGGGGAGCTGTTTTTT
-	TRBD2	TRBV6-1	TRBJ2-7	CASRTPVGGGLYEQYF	TGTGCCAGCAGAACCCCCGTTGGGGGGGGACTCTACGAGCAGTACTTC
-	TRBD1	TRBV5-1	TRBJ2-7	CASSHPSQGAYEQYF	TGCGCCAGCAGCCACCCGAGTCAGGGGGCCTACGAGCAGTACTTC
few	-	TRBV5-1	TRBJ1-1	CASSLGRNTEAFF	TGTGCCAGCTCACTCGGGAGAAACACTGAAGCTTTCTTT
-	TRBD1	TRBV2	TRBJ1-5	CASNAGGEDQPQHF	TGTGCCAGCAATGCAGGGGGTGAAGATCAGCCCCAGCATTTT
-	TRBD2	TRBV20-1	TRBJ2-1	CSASGLAGIYGDEQFF	TGCAGTGCCAGTGGACTAGCGGGCATATACGGAGATGAGCAGTTCTTC
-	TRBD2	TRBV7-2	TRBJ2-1	CASSLVAGEGNEQFF	TGTGCCAGCAGCTTAGTAGCGGGAGAGGGAAATGAGCAGTTCTTC
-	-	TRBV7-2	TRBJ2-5	CASSSSLARSQYF	TGTGCCAGCAGCTCTTCCCTAGCGAGGTCCCAGTACTTC
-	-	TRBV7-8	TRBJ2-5	CAGSLARGADQETQYF	TGTGCCGGCAGCTTAGCTCGGGGGGCGGACCAAGAGACCCAGTACTTC
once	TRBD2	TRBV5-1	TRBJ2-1	CASSPLLAENNEQFF	TGCGCCAGCAGCCCCTTACTAGCGGAAAACAATGAGCAGTTCTTC
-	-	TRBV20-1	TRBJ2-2	CSALRDWNTGELFF	TGCAGTGCTCTCCGGGACTGGAACACCGGGGAGCTGTTTTTT
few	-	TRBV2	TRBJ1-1	CASSEGGTEAFF	TGTGCCAGCAGTGAGGGGGGGACTGAAGCTTTCTTT
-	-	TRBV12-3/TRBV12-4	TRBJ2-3	CASSRDAGVPTDTQYF	TGTGCCAGCAGCAGGGACGCCGGCGTCCCCACAGATACGCAGTATTTT
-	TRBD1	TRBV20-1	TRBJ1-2	CSARKGTGVEYGYTF	TGCAGTGCTAGGAAAGGGACAGGGGTAGAATATGGCTACACCTTC
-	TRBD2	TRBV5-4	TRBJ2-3	CASSLEASGYTDTQYF	TGTGCCAGCAGCTTGGAGGCTAGCGGATACACAGATACGCAGTATTTT
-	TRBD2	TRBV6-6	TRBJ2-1	CASSTGPGGYEQFF	TGTGCCAGCAGTACGGGGCCGGGGGGGTATGAGCAGTTCTTC
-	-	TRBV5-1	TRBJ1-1	CASSSQTGMNTEAFF	TGCGCCAGCAGCTCCCAGACGGGGATGAACACTGAAGCTTTCTTT
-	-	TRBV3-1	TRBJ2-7	CASSQGGGPGEQYF	TGTGCCAGCAGCCAAGGTGGCGGACCTGGGGAGCAGTACTTC
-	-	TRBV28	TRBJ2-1	CASTGDILGSYNEQFF	TGTGCCAGCACCGGTGACATCCTAGGCTCCTACAATGAGCAGTTCTTC
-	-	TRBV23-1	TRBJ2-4	CASSHALNRAWKAKNIQYF	TGCGCCAGCAGTCACGCACTGAACCGGGCGTGGAAAGCCAAAAACATTCAGTACTTC
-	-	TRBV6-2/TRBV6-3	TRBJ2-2	CASSSQTERELFF	TGTGCCAGCAGTTCCCAGACGGAACGGGAGCTGTTTTTT
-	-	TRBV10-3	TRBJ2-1	CAISESGARAEQFF	TGTGCCATCAGTGAGTCGGGGGCTAGGGCTGAGCAGTTCTTC
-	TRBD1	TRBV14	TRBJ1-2	CASSQMGTGNYGYTF	TGTGCCAGCAGCCAGATGGGGACAGGGAACTATGGCTACACCTTC
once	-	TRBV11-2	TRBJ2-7	CASSFTGLGEQYF	TGTGCCAGCAGCTTTACTGGCCTGGGGGAGCAGTACTTC
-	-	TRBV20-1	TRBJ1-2	CSARDAADERGYGYTF	TGCAGTGCTAGAGATGCGGCGGACGAACGGGGTTATGGCTACACCTTC
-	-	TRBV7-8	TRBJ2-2	CASSQGVGGTGELFF	TGTGCCAGCAGCCAGGGTGTTGGGGGAACCGGGGAGCTGTTTTTT
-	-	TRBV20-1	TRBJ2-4	CSARDVLLPKNIQYF	TGCAGTGCTAGAGATGTCCTACTACCAAAAAACATTCAGTACTTC
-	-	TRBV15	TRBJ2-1	CATSSRFNEQFF	TGTGCCACCAGCAGCCGGTTCAATGAGCAGTTCTTC
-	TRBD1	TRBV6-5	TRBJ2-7	CASRGQSYEQYF	TGTGCCAGCAGGGGACAGTCCTACGAGCAGTACTTC
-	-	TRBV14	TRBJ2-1	CASSQLGTSSREQFF	TGTGCCAGCAGCCAATTGGGGACCTCCAGTCGGGAGCAGTTCTTC
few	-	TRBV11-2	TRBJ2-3	CASRQLDTQYF	TGTGCCAGCAGACAGCTAGATACGCAGTATTTT
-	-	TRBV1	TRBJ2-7	CTSSQDSGRGQSPYEQYF	TGCACCAGCAGCCAAGATTCGGGCAGGGGCCAAAGCCCATACGAGCAGTACTTC
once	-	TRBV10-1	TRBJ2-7	CASSESGVTYEQYF	TGCGCCAGCAGTGAATCGGGAGTAACCTACGAGCAGTACTTC
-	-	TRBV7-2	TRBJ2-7	CASSPAGLLSYEQYF	TGTGCCAGCAGCCCAGCAGGGTTGCTATCCTACGAGCAGTACTTC
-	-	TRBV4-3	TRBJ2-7	CASSLRRESYEQYF	TGCGCCAGCAGCCTTCGCAGGGAGTCCTACGAGCAGTACTTC
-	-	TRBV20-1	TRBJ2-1	CSASPAGAYNEQFF	TGCAGTGCTAGCCCTGCCGGGGCCTACAATGAGCAGTTCTTC
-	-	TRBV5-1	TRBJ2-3	CASSLGQHTDTQYF	TGCGCCAGCAGCTTGGGACAGCACACAGATACGCAGTATTTT
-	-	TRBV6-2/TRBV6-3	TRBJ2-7	CASSLDLSRTYEQYF	TGTGCCAGCAGCCTCGATCTTTCCCGAACCTACGAGCAGTACTTC
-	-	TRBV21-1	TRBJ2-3	CASSPTRRGTDTQYF	TGTGCCAGCAGCCCTACGAGACGGGGGACAGATACGCAGTATTTT
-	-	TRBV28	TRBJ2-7	CATRGTPTYEQYF	TGTGCCACTCGGGGGACTCCGACCTACGAGCAGTACTTC
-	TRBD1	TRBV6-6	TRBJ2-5	CASSPRRGRAETQYF	TGTGCCAGCAGTCCACGCAGGGGGCGCGCGGAGACCCAGTACTTC
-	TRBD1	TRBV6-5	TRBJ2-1	CASSPPGQGLMVFF	TGTGCCAGCAGCCCCCCGGGACAGGGGCTTATGGTGTTCTTC
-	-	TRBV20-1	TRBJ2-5	CSAEGGSVETQYF	TGCAGTGCCGAGGGGGGTAGCGTCGAGACCCAGTACTTC
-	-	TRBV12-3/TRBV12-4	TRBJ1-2	CASSPGGSGYTF	TGTGCCAGCAGCCCTGGGGGGTCGGGCTACACCTTC
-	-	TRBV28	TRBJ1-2	CASAGLSYGYTF	TGTGCCAGCGCGGGACTCAGCTATGGCTACACCTTC
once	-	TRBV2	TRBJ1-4	CASSTPGVKREKLFF	TGTGCCAGCAGTACACCAGGGGTAAAACGGGAAAAACTGTTTTTT
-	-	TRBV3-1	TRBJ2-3	CASSQEGTGHTQYF	TGTGCCAGCAGCCAAGAAGGCACGGGACATACGCAGTATTTT
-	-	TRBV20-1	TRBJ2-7	CSASQGEVYYEQYF	TGCAGTGCTAGTCAGGGGGAGGTCTACTACGAGCAGTACTTC
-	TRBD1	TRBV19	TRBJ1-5	CASHPGQRFYSNQPQHF	TGTGCCAGTCATCCGGGACAGCGTTTCTATAGCAATCAGCCCCAGCATTTT
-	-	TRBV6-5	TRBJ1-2	CASSYSVANYGYTF	TGTGCCAGCAGTTACTCGGTAGCTAACTATGGCTACACCTTC
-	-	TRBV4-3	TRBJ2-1	CASSQVAGSSYNEQFF	TGCGCCAGCAGCCAAGTAGCAGGCAGCTCCTACAATGAGCAGTTCTTC